A selection of T cell receptor beta chains follows, all from one sample in a study of T-cell reconstitution after alpha-beta-depleted transplantation in children. TCRdb itself ran the PCR reads through MiXCR, one entry per CDR3 protein. The profile shows 200,000 to 250,000 distinct CDR3 sequences, about a tenth of them singletons. The sample was PBMCs, taken before TCRalphabeta/CD19-depleted stem cell transplant. These TCRs come from a child under two years old with acute myeloid leukemia, due to receive a stem cell transplant. Both conserved end residues are part of each CDR3. A D gene is named only where the DNA matches it firmly. Clone size, where shown, is once, few, many, or a class for clones that have expanded.

D	V	size	J	CDR3	DNA
.	TRBV30	many	TRBJ2-5	CAWSGDSGETQYF	TGTGCCTGGAGTGGGGACTCGGGCGAGACCCAGTACTTC
.	TRBV20-1	many	TRBJ2-7	CSARRGRGIYEQYF	TGCAGTGCTAGAAGAGGCAGGGGCATTTACGAGCAGTACTTC
.	TRBV6-1	many	TRBJ2-1	CASSKGGVYNEQFF	TGTGCCAGCAGCAAAGGGGGAGTCTACAATGAGCAGTTCTTC
.	TRBV18	.	TRBJ2-3	CDSSPLPSTDTQYF	TGTGACAGCTCACCCCTCCCCAGCACAGATACGCAGTATTTT
TRBD1	TRBV12-3/TRBV12-4	many	TRBJ2-7	CASRTMDRDYEQYF	TGTGCCAGCAGAACAATGGACAGGGACTACGAGCAGTACTTC
TRBD2	TRBV7-2	many	TRBJ2-3	CASSLSRTSGGFTDTQYF	TGTGCCAGCAGCTTATCGCGGACTAGCGGGGGTTTCACAGATACGCAGTATTTT
.	TRBV7-7	.	TRBJ1-1	CASSLTVITEAFF	TGTGCCAGCAGCTTAACCGTGATCACTGAAGCTTTCTTT
TRBD1	TRBV7-8	.	TRBJ2-5	CASSSTGQMKETQYF	TGTGCCAGCAGCTCTACGGGACAGATGAAAGAGACCCAGTACTTC
.	TRBV10-3	many	TRBJ2-3	CAISPLGADTQYF	TGTGCCATCAGCCCTCTAGGTGCAGATACGCAGTATTTT
TRBD2	TRBV29-1	many	TRBJ2-7	CSVVRTSGVNEQYF	TGCAGCGTTGTTCGGACTAGTGGTGTAAACGAGCAGTACTTC
TRBD2	TRBV20-1	.	TRBJ2-3	CCASPLAGGGAEDTQYF	TGCTGTGCTAGCCCCCTAGCGGGAGGGGGGGCAGAAGATACGCAGTATTTT
.	TRBV5-1	.	TRBJ2-2	CASSLIDANTGELFF	TGCGCCAGCAGCTTGATCGACGCGAACACCGGGGAGCTGTTTTTT
.	TRBV2	.	TRBJ2-1	CASSVGPGYEQFF	TGTGCCAGCAGTGTAGGTCCGGGGTATGAGCAGTTCTTC
TRBD2	TRBV20-1	many	TRBJ2-3	CSARDSGTDTQYF	TGCAGTGCTAGAGATAGCGGGACAGATACGCAGTATTTT
TRBD1	TRBV27	.	TRBJ1-2	CASSLTPGGYGYTF	TGTGCCAGCTCCCTCACCCCAGGGGGGTATGGCTACACCTTC
TRBD1	TRBV5-1	many	TRBJ1-4	CASSPGTGATNEKLFF	TGCGCCAGCAGCCCAGGGACAGGAGCAACTAATGAAAAACTGTTTTTT
.	TRBV18	few	TRBJ2-1	CASSPNNNEQFF	TGTGCCAGCTCACCAAACAACAATGAGCAGTTCTTC
.	TRBV30	once	TRBJ1-1	CACGERAFF	TGTGCCTGCGGGGAGAGAGCTTTCTTT
.	TRBV12-3/TRBV12-4	many	TRBJ2-1	CASTQYNEQFF	TGTGCCAGCACCCAATACAATGAGCAGTTCTTC
.	TRBV12-3/TRBV12-4	.	TRBJ1-3	CASSSQLGGNTIYF	TGTGCCAGCAGTTCACAGTTGGGTGGAAACACCATATATTTT
TRBD2	TRBV27	many	TRBJ2-6	CASRMTSGPSGANVLIF	TGTGCCAGCAGAATGACTAGCGGGCCCTCTGGGGCCAACGTCCTGATTTTC
.	TRBV27	.	TRBJ2-5	CASSISPTRKETQYF	TGTGCCAGCAGCATTTCCCCCACAAGGAAAGAGACCCAGTACTTC
.	TRBV7-3	few	TRBJ2-1	CASSLRFAGWDEQFF	TGTGCCAGCAGCTTAAGGTTTGCGGGTTGGGATGAGCAGTTCTTC
.	TRBV2	many	TRBJ2-3	CASRREGRDTQYF	TGTGCCAGCAGGAGAGAGGGCAGAGATACGCAGTATTTT
.	TRBV11-2	once	TRBJ1-2	CASSLGDYGDTF	TGTGCCAGCAGCCTAGGGGACTATGGCGACACCTTC
.	TRBV12-3/TRBV12-4	many	TRBJ2-3	CASSLKSGTDTQYF	TGTGCCAGCAGTTTAAAATCAGGCACAGATACGCAGTATTTT
.	TRBV5-5	many	TRBJ1-2	CASSFGSSNYGYTF	TGTGCCAGCAGCTTCGGTAGTTCTAACTATGGCTACACCTTC
.	TRBV29-1	few	TRBJ1-1	CSVGRGGNTEAFF	TGCAGCGTTGGAAGGGGTGGCAACACTGAAGCTTTCTTT